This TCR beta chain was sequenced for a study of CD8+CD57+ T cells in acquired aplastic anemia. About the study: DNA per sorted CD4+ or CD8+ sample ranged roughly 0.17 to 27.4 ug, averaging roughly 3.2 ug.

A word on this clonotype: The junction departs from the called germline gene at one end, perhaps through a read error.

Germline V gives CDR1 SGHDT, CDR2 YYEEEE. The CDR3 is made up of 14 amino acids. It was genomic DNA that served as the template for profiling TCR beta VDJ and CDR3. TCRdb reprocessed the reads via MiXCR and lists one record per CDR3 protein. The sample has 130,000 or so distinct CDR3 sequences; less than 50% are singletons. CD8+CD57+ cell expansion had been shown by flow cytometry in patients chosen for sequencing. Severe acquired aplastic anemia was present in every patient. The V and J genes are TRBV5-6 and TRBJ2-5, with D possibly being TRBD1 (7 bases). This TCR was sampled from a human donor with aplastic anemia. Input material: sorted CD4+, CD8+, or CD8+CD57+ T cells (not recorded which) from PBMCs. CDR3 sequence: CASSQEVAGGDRNF. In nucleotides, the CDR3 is TGTGCCAGCAGCCAAGAAGTGGCTGGCGGGGACAGAAACTTC.